The 27 T cell receptor beta chains below all came from one sample that was sequenced in a study of blood T cell repertoires in COVID-19 (dated by TCRdb to between 2020 and 2021). Library preparation used the immunoSEQ multiplex PCR assay. Entries here come from immuneACCESS through TCRdb and include only in-frame sequences with V and J called. Some clones fail to appear in such tables; in the studies checked, an unresolved V gene covers under half of the shortfall, and the cause of the remainder is unknown. A total of 150,000 to 200,000 clones appear in this sample, around 85% of them only once. Of the sample, roughly 1.1% falls within the top ten clones. Sequencing was carried out using peripheral blood. These receptor sequences come from a man between 60 and 75 years old who had recovered from COVID-19.

The chain has TRBV10-3 and TRBJ1-6; TRBD1 might be the D (5 bases). The germline gives CDR1 ENHRY, CDR2 SYGVKD. This CDR3 comprises 16 residues. The V end lost 2 bases, the J end lost 10 bases, and 18 bases lay between the germline ends. The CDR3, as DNA: TGTGCCATCAGTGAGACCCCACAGGCTGGCCGATCACCCCTCCACTTT. This encodes CAISETPQAGRSPLHF.

This clone was detected only a few times. The chain carries TRBV7-2 and TRBJ1-1, with no clear D. In germline, CDR1 is SGHTA, CDR2 FQGNSA. V shed 1 base and J shed 7 bases, with 10 bases lying between them. The CDR3 loop spans 13 amino acids. CDR3 bases: TGTGCCAGCAGCTTAGTATCCGGGAATGAAGCTTTCTTT. Amino acids: CASSLVSGNEAFF.

The chain joins TRBV18 to TRBJ1-1, with D unresolved. The germline gives CDR1 KGHSH, CDR2 LQKENI. Deletions cut 3 bases from V and 11 bases from J, with 10 bases between. The CDR3 sequence is 11 residues long. CDR3 DNA: TGTGCCAGCTCACCCATCGAGGTTGCTTTCTTT. It yields the protein CASSPIEVAFF.

This rearrangement joins TRBV3-1 (or the pseudogene TRBV3-2) to TRBJ2-5; TRBD2 matches at 8 bases. The V gene's germline CDR1 is LGHDT and CDR2 YNNKEL (reference sequence). The CDR3 totals 15 residues. Losses at the gene ends were 4 bases for V and 3 bases for J; bases not matched to a gene: 7. In DNA form, the CDR3 reads TGTGCCAGCAGCCCTCAATTAGCGGGGAAAGAGACCCAGTACTTC. Translating gives CASSPQLAGKETQYF.

The J gene is TRBJ2-5, the V gene TRBV4-2; no clear D. Germline V gene lookup returns CDR1 LGHNA and CDR2 YNFKEQ. V was pared by 4 bases and J by 1 base, with 4 bases between. The CDR3 contains 12 residues. CDR3 amino acids: CASSRSQETQYF. The CDR3 DNA reads as TGTGCCAGCAGCCGGAGCCAAGAGACCCAGTACTTC.

V is TRBV9 and J is TRBJ2-3, with 7 bases identical to TRBD2. CDR1 is SGDLS and CDR2 is YYNGEE in the germline V gene. J lost 3 bases, V lost 3 bases, and 7 bases had no gene match. This CDR3 region has 15 residues. The CDR3 DNA reads as TGTGCCAGCAGCGCTCGGGTGGGAGGGACAGATACGCAGTATTTT. This encodes CASSARVGGTDTQYF. Filled out from reference TRBV9 and TRBJ2-3, the complete variable domain reads DSGVTQTPKHLITATGQRVTLRCSPRSGDLSVYWYQQSLDQGLQFLIQYYNGEERAKGNILERFSAQQFPDLHSELNLSSLELGDSALYFCASSARVGGTDTQYFGPGTRLTVL.

The chain links TRBV19 to TRBJ1-6, with D tentatively TRBD1 (6 bases). Germline values: CDR1 LNHDA, CDR2 SQIVND (reference sequence). The CDR3 consists of 15 residues. The V and J ends lost 5 bases and 9 bases respectively, with 17 bases between them. The CDR3 DNA follows: TGTGCCAGTAGTGAGAATCCAGGGGCAGGTTCACCCCTCCACTTT. Translating it yields CASSENPGAGSPLHF.

V usage is TRBV5-1 and J usage is TRBJ2-2; 11 bases align to TRBD2. The CDR3 is 16 residues long. The germline gives CDR1 SGHRS, CDR2 YFSETQ. V shed 0 bases, J shed 5 bases, and the junction held 3 bases outside the gene matches. The chain's CDR3 is CASSLVSSGGTGELFF. CDR3 nucleotides: TGCGCCAGCAGCTTGGTTTCTAGCGGGGGGACCGGGGAGCTGTTTTTT.

This chain links TRBV30 with TRBJ2-1; 9 positions agree with TRBD2. Germline CDR1 is GTSNPN and CDR2 is SVGIG (reference sequence). The CDR3 contains 15 residues. The trim removed 6 bases at V and 6 bases at J, leaving 12 bases unmatched. CDR3 nucleotides: TGTGCCTGCCAGGGGCGGGGGGGCCGGGTCAATGAGCAGTTCTTC. Its translation: CACQGRGGRVNEQFF.

This chain uses TRBV3-1 (or the pseudogene TRBV3-2) with TRBJ2-1, with TRBD2 matching 11 bases. With V trimmed by 4 bases and J by 0 bases, 8 bases remained unmatched. CDR1 is LGHDT and CDR2 is YNNKEL in the germline V gene (reference sequence). The CDR3 is made up of 18 amino acids. The CDR3 protein is CASSRNLAGGYSYNEQFF. The DNA of the CDR3 is TGTGCCAGCAGCCGGAATCTAGCGGGGGGATACTCCTACAATGAGCAGTTCTTC.

CDR3 nucleotide sequence: TGTGCCTGGGCCACTCCGGGACAGGGGAACTATGGCTACACCTTC. Its protein is CAWATPGQGNYGYTF. This sequence joins TRBV30 and TRBJ1-2, with 10 bases that match TRBD1. The CDR3 is 15 amino acids. V shed 5 bases, J shed 2 bases, and the junction held 8 bases outside the gene matches. Germline-derived CDR1 and CDR2 are GTSNPN and SVGIG (reference sequence). Full variable domain (rest looked up from reference TRBV30 and TRBJ1-2): SQTIHQWPATLVQPVGSPLSLECTVEGTSNPNLYWYRQAAGRGLQLLFYSVGIGQISSEVPQNLSASRPQDRQFILSSKKLLLSDSGFYLCAWATPGQGNYGYTFGSGTRLTVV.

This chain joins TRBV27 and TRBJ1-5; 9 bases match TRBD1. CDR1 is MNHEY, CDR2 SMNVEV, per germline (reference sequence). CDR3 length: 14 residues. The junction had 3 bases not matched to a gene; V was cut back by 5 bases and J by 4 bases. CDR3 loop: CASSPDRGNQPQHF. The CDR3, as DNA: TGTGCCAGCAGTCCGGACAGGGGAAATCAGCCCCAGCATTTT.

The chain uses TRBV7-9 and TRBJ1-2; TRBD1 matches at 9 bases. With 5 bases clipped from V and 3 bases from J, the junction kept 1 base outside the gene matches. Germline loops: CDR1 SEHNR, CDR2 FQNEAQ (reference sequence). The CDR3 runs 13 residues. CDR3 sequence (DNA): TGTGCCAGCAGCGGACAGGGGCACTATGGCTACACCTTC. This codes for CASSGQGHYGYTF.

The chain has TRBV19 and TRBJ2-3; 14 nucleotides match TRBD2. V lost 5 bases and J lost 2; bases outside the gene matches: 12. The CDR3 spans 19 residues. Per the germline V gene, CDR1 is LNHDA and CDR2 is SQIVND (reference sequence). The CDR3 nucleotides are TGTGCCAGTAGTCCAAGGAGCCCGGGACTAGCGGGGGTCACAGATACGCAGTATTTT. Translated: CASSPRSPGLAGVTDTQYF.

The chain joins TRBV5-4 to TRBJ2-7, with 7 bases that match TRBD1. In germline, CDR1 is SGHNT, CDR2 YYREEE (reference sequence). This CDR3 spans 16 amino acids. Losses at the gene ends were 4 bases for V and 3 bases for J; bases not matched to a gene: 13. The CDR3 bases are TGTGCCAGCAGCCCTAGACAGGGAGAGATCAACTACGAGCAGTACTTC. Translation gives CASSPRQGEINYEQYF.

The V and J genes are TRBV11-2 and TRBJ2-2; D remains unclear. This CDR3 has 16 amino acids. Trimming pared 5 bases from V and 1 base from J, leaving 14 bases between. Germline CDR1 and CDR2: SGHAT and FQNNGV. CDR3 in amino acids: CASSPHEARNTGELFF. The CDR3 DNA follows: TGTGCCAGCAGCCCCCACGAGGCGAGGAACACCGGGGAGCTGTTTTTT.

The chain has TRBV19 and TRBJ2-2, with D perhaps matching TRBD2 (7 bases). This CDR3 contains 15 residues. The germline CDR1 and CDR2 sequences are LNHDA and SQIVND (reference sequence). Trimming took 5 bases from V and 6 from J, leaving 16 bases between them. CDR3 in amino acids: CASSEWGGPSGELFF. The CDR3 coding sequence is TGTGCCAGTAGTGAGTGGGGGGGCCCGTCCGGGGAGCTGTTTTTT.

The CDR3 nucleotides read TGTGCCAGCAGTACTCCAGGGAACTATGGCTACACCTTC. The encoded protein is CASSTPGNYGYTF. V and J are TRBV28 and TRBJ1-2, with a possible D match to TRBD1 (5 bases). CDR1 and CDR2 (germline): MDHEN, SYDVKM. The CDR3 is made up of 13 amino acids. V was cut by 5 bases and J by 2 bases, with 9 bases left in between.

The CDR3 loop is CASSRTGVYNEQFF. CDR3 bases: TGTGCCAGCAGTCGGACAGGGGTCTACAATGAGCAGTTCTTC. The chain joins TRBV6-5 to TRBJ2-1; 9 nucleotides match TRBD1. Germline values: CDR1 MNHEY, CDR2 SVGAGI. V shed 5 bases and J 3 bases; nucleotides not matched to a gene: 2. The length of the CDR3 is 14 residues.

The chain recombines TRBV7-9 with TRBJ2-2, with 7 bases matching TRBD1. CDR3 length equals 13 residues. Germline assignment: CDR1 SEHNR and CDR2 FQNEAQ (reference sequence). V shed 5 bases and J 7 bases; nucleotides not matched to a gene: 4. The CDR3: CASSQGTVGELFF. The CDR3 nucleotides are TGTGCCAGCAGCCAAGGGACAGTCGGGGAGCTGTTTTTT.

CDR3 in DNA: TGTGCCAGCAAACCCATGACAGGGTCTGGGGAGACCCAGTACTTC. Residues: CASKPMTGSGETQYF. The chain joins TRBV27 to TRBJ2-5; 7 nucleotides align to TRBD1. V was pared by 7 bases and J by 5 bases, with 13 bases of the junction left unmatched. This CDR3 spans 15 amino acids. CDR1 is MNHEY, CDR2 SMNVEV, per germline (reference sequence).

The V call is TRBV11-2, the J call TRBJ2-4, with D maybe TRBD1 (5 bases). The germline V gene encodes CDR1 SGHAT and CDR2 FQNNGV. The germline V and J ends were trimmed by 5 bases and 9 bases, with 20 bases remaining between them. The CDR3 runs 15 residues. For the CDR3, the DNA is TGTGCCAGCAGCACAGGTAGTTACGCAGCAGCCATTCAGTACTTC. The encoded protein is CASSTGSYAAAIQYF. Together with reference TRBV11-2 and TRBJ2-4, the CDR3 gives the full variable domain: EAGVAQSPRYKIIEKRQSVAFWCNPISGHATLYWYQQILGQGPKLLIQFQNNGVVDDSQLPKDRFSAERLKGVDSTLKIQPAKLEDSAVYLCASSTGSYAAAIQYFGAGTRLSVL.

This rearrangement joins TRBV27 to TRBJ2-7; 10 bases agree with TRBD1. V shed 1 base, J shed 2 bases, and the junction held 2 bases outside the gene matches. The CDR3 is 15 residues long. Germline V lookup: CDR1 MNHEY, CDR2 SMNVEV (reference sequence). DNA for the CDR3: TGTGCCAGCAGTTTATATGGACAGGGGGCCTACGAGCAGTACTTC. Its protein is CASSLYGQGAYEQYF.

V gene TRBV11-3 combines with J gene TRBJ2-1, with 8 bases aligning to TRBD2. The CDR3 is 14 residues long. Trimming removed 6 bases from V and 5 bases from J; junction bases left unmatched: 6. Germline assignment: CDR1 SGHNT and CDR2 YENEEA. CDR3 nucleotides: TGTGCCAGCAGTCGGGGGGGCGAGGACAATGAGCAGTTCTTC. Protein sequence: CASSRGGEDNEQFF.

This sequence joins TRBV5-1 and TRBJ1-5; 10 nucleotides agree with TRBD1. CDR1 and CDR2 from the germline V gene are SGHRS and YFSETQ. V shed 2 bases, J shed 5 bases, and the junction held 1 base outside the gene matches. The CDR3 is 14 residues long. The CDR3 DNA reads TGCGCCAGCAGCTTAGGGACAGGGGATCAGCCCCAGCATTTT. This sequence encodes CASSLGTGDQPQHF.

The chain employs TRBV10-3 and TRBJ1-2; D call uncertain. Germline V gene data show CDR1 as ENHRY and CDR2 as SYGVKD. The CDR3 runs to 17 residues. The V end was cut by 8 bases, the J end by 0 bases, with 22 bases between. The CDR3 DNA follows: TGTGCCATCCGAAATTCCGGGGAAGGTCCTACTAACTATGGCTACACCTTC. Amino acid sequence: CAIRNSGEGPTNYGYTF.

The sample holds a few counts of this clone. The chain is built from TRBV4-1 and TRBJ2-6, with 10 bases that match TRBD1. V lost 1 base, J lost 0 bases, and 12 bases stayed unmatched. Germline CDR1 is MGHRA and CDR2 is YSYEKL. The CDR3 sequence is 21 residues long. CDR3 DNA: TGCGCCAGCAGCCAAGGAGGTTATGTGGGACAGGGGAACTCTGGGGCCAACGTCCTGACTTTC. As protein: CASSQGGYVGQGNSGANVLTF.